This TCR beta chain was sequenced for a study of beta chain features in type 1 diabetes. Expressed TCRB transcripts were sequenced after all isolated RNA was converted to cDNA. Naive, central memory and regulatory T cell samples yielded about 3.9 million reads on average. Using immunoSEQ multiplex PCR, the repertoire was profiled, and TCRdb retains in-frame clones only, with some absent. The sample has 350,000 to 450,000 clones, around 12% seen once. Findings of the study overall: Reduced insertions and increased deletions marked VDJ junctions in type 1 diabetes patients. Type 1 diabetes patients had TCRB CDR3s that were shorter (moderately but significantly so) in all four CD4+ subsets. In the patient group, naive, central memory and Treg TCRB repertoires seemed more alike than in the healthy donor group.

The purity of all sorted populations exceeded 98%. The germline gives CDR1 SGDLS, CDR2 YYNGEE. V lost 0 bases to trimming and J lost 5 bases; unmatched junction nucleotides: 6. The CDR3 sequence is 15 residues long. On this clone itself: Its antigen is unidentified.

The source material was naive CD4+ T cells from blood. The chain employs TRBV9 and TRBJ2-5; TRBD2 matches at 8 bases. This TCR came from a woman in her late teens or twenties with type 1 diabetes. The CDR3 here is CASSVGEREWETQYF. The CDR3 region has the DNA TGTGCCAGCAGCGTAGGAGAGCGGGAGTGGGAGACCCAGTACTTC.